This TCR beta chain comes out of a study of T cell responses to AZD1222 COVID-19 vaccine (dated by TCRdb to the early 2020s). Study-level background: AZD1222 recipients whose second dose came at about 4 weeks and those whose second dose came at about 12 weeks were combined into one group, since spike-specific TCR depth and breadth did not differ between the two schedules. Trial participants were enrolled by age into 18-55, 56-69 and 70-plus year subgroups, with roughly 160, 29 and 62 TCR-sequenced participants respectively. A total of more than 230 trial participants underwent TCR sequencing, of whom nearly 210 received two doses of AZD1222 and 26 received two doses of the MenACWY control vaccine. Results and caveats for the whole study, not just this receptor: CD4 TCRs associated with the vaccine covered the entire spike protein, and the dominant responses were in regions 160-218 and 743-854. Participants were mostly white British and included more females than males, and it was suggested by the authors that clonal diversity may have been underestimated. In the small 56-69-year group, the increase in depth fell short of significance, most likely because of low power. After two AZD1222 doses, spike-specific TCR breadth and depth were significantly higher than at day 0 and than in MenACWY recipients. Epitopes outside the regions mutated in the B.1.351 and B.1.1.7 variants were reportedly recognized by nearly half of the unique spike-specific TCRs. Only 5 to 7 AZD1222 recipients were SARS-CoV-2 seropositive at baseline, limiting conclusions about previously exposed vaccinees. Because no day 14 peak-response samples were available, the repertoires could be characterized only after the peak T cell response.

Explained via the paper, the time point label denotes: baseline before first vaccination. Samples from vaccinated people were obtained from the UK trials COV001 and COV002, which included a single-blind randomized controlled phase 2/3 trial of AZD1222 (ChAdOx1 nCoV-19) in healthy adults. Trial participant PBMC samples were collected at day 0 and day 28 after the second dose for TCRbeta chain sequencing. Note on this clone: It has no known antigen specificity. Base qualities were left out, and no much larger clone turns up one base away.

A distance of 8 bases separates the germline ends of V and J, which lose 0 bases and 0 bases respectively. The germline V gene provides CDR1 MGHRA and CDR2 YSYEKL. The CDR3 numbers 15 residues from cysteine through phenylalanine. Only the CDR3 portion is preserved as DNA: 45 bases, with reading frame beginning at the first base. The CDR3 regions of human TCRbeta chains were analyzed by immunosequencing. The source study handled its data this way. Repertoire TCRs were matched against a reference library of SARS-CoV-2-specific TCRs generated with the MIRA antigen-specificity platform. Breadth meant the fraction of unique TCRs that were SARS-CoV-2-associated, whereas depth meant the fraction of total T cells that were SARS-CoV-2-associated. Using the MIRA data, each spike-specific TCR was mapped to the spike region that the TCR reacts to and placed in a CD4 or CD8 class. Log10-transformed breadth and depth values were compared by one-way ANOVA with Sidak's multiple comparisons tests. TCRdb took over this immuneACCESS table, retaining in-frame rearrangements with V and J assigned. Such tables are incomplete; in checked studies, under half of the missing clones stem from an unresolved V gene, and the remainder is unexplained. The DNA gave D and trimming, while V, J and clone size come from that table. The sample yields fewer than 150,000 clones; approximately 90% were counted once. The ten largest account for around 3.5% of the sample.

The source was peripheral blood, collected on day 0 of AZD1222 vaccination. The chain uses TRBV4-1 and TRBJ1-1; the D gene lacks a confident call. The clonotype comes from an adult in good health. The base sequence is TGCGCCAGCAGCCAAGAACCGGCGGTGAACACTGAAGCTTTCTTT. Its translation reads: CASSQEPAVNTEAFF.